A single sample is the source of the 12 T cell receptor beta chains below, sequenced in a study of PD-1 blockade in classical Hodgkin lymphoma. Time point indicated: cycle 4 day 1 (C4D1), after six to seven weeks of nivolumab. Exposure to brentuximab vedotin varied, and each patient had relapsed following autologous stem cell transplantation. Assay used: immunoSEQ multiplex PCR; TCRdb lists only in-frame clones, some missing. The table has around 100,000 clones, 90% seen once; the top ten hold under 3.5%. The sample here was peripheral blood mononuclear cells (PBMCs), taken before the fourth cycle of nivolumab. Receptors originate from a human donor with classical Hodgkin lymphoma.

The V call is TRBV5-4, the J call TRBJ1-2; 10 nucleotides match TRBD1. Unmatched junction bases numbered 11, after V lost 4 bases and J lost 5 bases. Germline lookup yields CDR1 SGHNT and CDR2 YYREEE (reference sequence). The CDR3 totals 16 residues. The CDR3 DNA reads as TGTGCCAGCAGCCTGGACAGGGGGAGCCAAGGATATGGCTACACCTTC. The encoded protein is CASSLDRGSQGYGYTF.

This chain joins TRBV29-1 and TRBJ2-1; 9 nucleotides agree with TRBD2. This CDR3 comprises 15 residues. Losses at the gene ends were 5 bases for V and 5 bases for J; bases not matched to a gene: 10. Per germline, CDR1 SQVTM and CDR2 ANQGSEA. CDR3 in amino acids: CSVRGTRGGNNEQFF. DNA of the CDR3: TGCAGCGTTCGGGGGACGCGGGGGGGAAACAATGAGCAGTTCTTC.

The chain has TRBV6-5 and TRBJ2-5, with unresolved D. Trimming left V 6 bases short and J 5 bases short, with 7 bases between. The CDR3 is 11 amino acids. Germline lookup yields CDR1 MNHEY and CDR2 SVGAGI. The CDR3 here is CASSERETQYF. CDR3 sequence (DNA): TGTGCCAGCAGCGAACGGGAGACCCAGTACTTC.

V and J are TRBV7-9 and TRBJ2-5, with TRBD2 matching over 14 bases. The V gene end was trimmed by 8 bases and the J gene end by 3 bases; junction bases not matched to a gene: 2. Germline CDR1 reads SEHNR; CDR2 reads FQNEAQ (reference sequence). The CDR3 runs to 14 residues. CDR3 coding DNA: TGTGCCAGCGGGACTAGCGGGGGTAAAGAGACCCAGTACTTC. It codes for CASGTSGGKETQYF. Filled out from reference TRBV7-9 and TRBJ2-5, the complete variable domain reads DTGVSQNPRHKITKRGQNVTFRCDPISEHNRLYWYRQTLGQGPEFLTYFQNEAQLEKSRLLSDRFSAERPKGSFSTLEIQRTEQGDSAMYLCASGTSGGKETQYFGPGTRLLVL.

The V call is TRBV6-1, the J call TRBJ1-5; possibly TRBD1 for D (6 bases). The CDR3 has 18 amino acids. The germline CDR1 and CDR2 sequences are MNHNS and SASEGT. V was shortened by 2 bases and J by 2 bases, with 19 bases between the two germline ends. In DNA, the CDR3 is TGTGCCAGCAGTGAAAGGGGGTACCCTGGAGTAGGCAATCAGCCCCAGCATTTT. Its translation is CASSERGYPGVGNQPQHF.

The rearrangement links TRBV2 to TRBJ2-1, with TRBD2 matching over 7 bases. The CDR3 is made up of 15 amino acids. CDR1 and CDR2 from the germline V gene are SNHLY and FYNNEI. V trimming: 1 base; J trimming: 5 bases; junction bases outside the gene matches: 5. Here the CDR3 reads CASSEVWTRDNEQFF. DNA of the CDR3: TGTGCCAGCAGTGAAGTATGGACTAGGGACAATGAGCAGTTCTTC.

A few counts support this clone. The chain couples TRBV29-1 to TRBJ1-2; the D gene is possibly TRBD1 (5 bases). The germline CDR1 and CDR2 sequences are SQVTM and ANQGSEA. The CDR3 extends over 13 amino acids. V was shortened by 4 bases and J by 2 bases, with 11 bases between the two germline ends. The CDR3 protein is CSVVSGGNYGYTF. CDR3 DNA: TGCAGCGTTGTTTCGGGGGGAAACTATGGCTACACCTTC.

This chain joins TRBV4-3 and TRBJ2-7, with 8 bases identical to TRBD2. The germline CDR1 and CDR2 sequences are LGHNA and YSLEER. The CDR3 totals 15 residues. V lost 4 bases to trimming and J lost 2 bases; unmatched junction nucleotides: 7. In nucleotides, the CDR3 is TGCGCCAGCAGCCTCAAGACCGGGGGGGCCTACGAGCAGTACTTC. Protein product: CASSLKTGGAYEQYF.

The genes are TRBV19 and TRBJ2-7, with a weak D call TRBD1 (6 bases). The CDR3 sequence is 14 residues long. The germline gives CDR1 LNHDA, CDR2 SQIVND (reference sequence). Between the trimmed V and J ends, which lost 3 bases and 1 base, there was a span of 10 bases. CDR3 region: CASSIRQGSYEQYF. CDR3 nucleotide sequence: TGTGCCAGTAGTATCCGGCAGGGGTCCTACGAGCAGTACTTC. The variable domain in full, with the rest retrieved from reference TRBV19 and TRBJ2-7, is DGGITQSPKYLFRKEGQNVTLSCEQNLNHDAMYWYRQDPGQGLRLIYYSQIVNDFQKGDIAEGYSVSREKKESFPLTVTSAQKNPTAFYLCASSIRQGSYEQYFGPGTRLTVT.

The rearrangement links TRBV23-1 to TRBJ1-2; 8 bases fit TRBD1. TRBV23-1 is an open reading frame, and its role is uncertain. The trim removed 0 bases at V and 7 bases at J, leaving 13 bases unmatched. This CDR3 region has 17 residues. The CDR3 DNA follows: TGCGCCAGCAGTCAATCGACCCCCCAGGGGGCTTCCTCTGGCTACACCTTC. It codes for CASSQSTPQGASSGYTF.

The chain links TRBV6-6 to TRBJ2-1; either TRBD1 or TRBD2 may supply D (5 bases each). V was clipped by 6 bases and J by 4 bases, with 13 bases between them. This CDR3 is 14 amino acids long. Germline V gene sequence: CDR1 MNHNY, CDR2 SVGAGI (reference sequence). The CDR3 coding sequence is TGTGCCAGCAGCGTCGGGACGGTTTACAATGAGCAGTTCTTC. Amino acids: CASSVGTVYNEQFF.

This chain links TRBV29-1 with TRBJ1-2; weak D call: TRBD1 (5 bases). The V and J ends lost 4 bases and 7 bases respectively, with 22 bases between them. CDR3 size: 15 residues. The germline V gene encodes CDR1 SQVTM and CDR2 ANQGSEA. The CDR3 is CSVVSVRGGGSGYTF. CDR3 nucleotide sequence: TGCAGCGTTGTGAGTGTAAGGGGCGGGGGAAGTGGCTACACCTTC.